These 2 T cell receptor beta chains originate from one sample sequenced in a study of T cells in Graves' hyperthyroidism and ophthalmopathy (dated by TCRdb to between 2018 and 2021). Library generation was performed with multiplex PCR. The instrument given in TCRdb is Illumina HiSeq 2000. TCR beta CDR3 regions were amplified from RNA transcripts. A first-round RT-PCR of the TCR CDR3 used the HTBI primer set with the Qiagen OneStep RT-PCR kit. The raw public data were reprocessed by TCRdb itself: fastp quality trimming at Q25, MiXCR clonotype calling, in-frame beta chains only. Rows with one shared CDR3 protein collapse into an entry with the most common genes and DNA. The sample profile shows about 300,000 distinct CDR3 sequences; roughly 19% of them were found once. Roughly 39% of the sample is taken by the ten largest. Sequencing input: blood. These receptors were taken from a man between 45 and 60 years old with Graves' ophthalmopathy.

This clonotype came up many times. This CDR3 is CASSLDLAGGFEQFF. CDR3 bases: TGTGCCAGCAGCTTAGATCTAGCGGGAGGGTTTGAGCAGTTCTTC. The chain combines TRBV11-2 with TRBJ2-1, with TRBD2 identical over 12 bases. Germline CDR1 SGHAT, CDR2 FQNNGV. This CDR3 has 15 amino acids. Trimming cost V 0 bases and J 9 bases; bases outside gene matches: 3. The full variable domain, completed using reference TRBV11-2 and TRBJ2-1, is EAGVAQSPRYKIIEKRQSVAFWCNPISGHATLYWYQQILGQGPKLLIQFQNNGVVDDSQLPKDRFSAERLKGVDSTLKIQPAKLEDSAVYLCASSLDLAGGFEQFFGPGTRLTVL.

J is TRBJ2-7 and V is TRBV7-6, with a possible D match to TRBD1 (6 bases). This CDR3 region has 13 residues. In germline, CDR1 is SGHVS, CDR2 FNYEAQ. V was shortened by 6 bases and J by 3 bases, with 12 bases between the two germline ends. CDR3 loop: CASSSDRYYEQYF. The CDR3 coding sequence is TGTGCCAGCAGTTCAGACAGGTACTACGAGCAGTACTTC.